Below are 30 T cell receptor beta chains sequenced from a single sample in a study of Ad26.COV2.S vaccination and SARS-CoV-2 variants. Regarding treatment: some 19 received Ad26.COV2.S at low or high dose, single or two shots; about 5 received placebo; per-sample allocation not given. Vaccine and placebo recipients were sampled on day 63 after the first injection. Repertoires were generated with immunoSEQ multiplex PCR, while TCRdb's copy carries only in-frame clones and drops some. The sample carries hundreds of thousands of clones, roughly 84% recorded once. The sample here was peripheral blood, taken in a trial of Ad26.COV2.S vaccine versus placebo. The receptors derive from a person between 18 and 65 years old who received the Ad26.COV2.S COVID-19 vaccine or a placebo.

This clone was seen just once. The rearrangement joins TRBV14 to TRBJ2-7; no clear D gene. Trimming took 1 base from V and 3 from J, leaving 4 bases between them. The germline V gene encodes CDR1 SGHDN and CDR2 FVKESK. The CDR3 length is 12 residues. As DNA, the CDR3 is TGTGCCAGCAGCCAAGCGAACTACGAGCAGTACTTC. Its protein is CASSQANYEQYF.

In DNA, the CDR3 is TGTGCCTGGACGCGGGGGCGGCGGGAAACTAATGAAAAACTGTTTTTT. The encoded protein is CAWTRGRRETNEKLFF. The rearrangement uses TRBV30 and TRBJ1-4; tentatively, D is TRBD1 (6 bases). The CDR3 totals 16 residues. Trimming removed 4 bases at V and 1 base at J, with 16 bases between. The germline CDR1 and CDR2 sequences are GTSNPN and SVGIG (reference sequence). Full variable domain (outside the CDR3, taken from reference TRBV30 and TRBJ1-4): SQTIHQWPATLVQPVGSPLSLECTVEGTSNPNLYWYRQAAGRGLQLLFYSVGIGQISSEVPQNLSASRPQDRQFILSSKKLLLSDSGFYLCAWTRGRRETNEKLFFGSGTQLSVL.

The J gene is TRBJ1-1, the V gene TRBV7-3; D call uncertain. Trimming removed 5 bases at V and 7 bases at J, with 11 bases between. The CDR3 runs 12 residues. The germline gives CDR1 SGHTA, CDR2 FQGTGA. CDR3 DNA: TGTGCCAGCAGCCTCGCGGGCGATGAAGCTTTCTTT. Protein product: CASSLAGDEAFF.

The chain joins TRBV3-1 (or the pseudogene TRBV3-2) to TRBJ1-2; D gene unclear. V lost 2 bases and J 0 bases, leaving 16 bases between the germline ends. There are 17 residues in the CDR3. The V gene's germline CDR1 is LGHDT and CDR2 YNNKEL (reference sequence). The CDR3 is CASSQSPVLAPNYGYTF. Here the CDR3 DNA reads TGTGCCAGCAGCCAAAGTCCCGTGTTAGCCCCTAACTATGGCTACACCTTC.

This chain's CDR3 is CAWSRGNEQFF. DNA for the CDR3: TGTGCCTGGAGTAGGGGTAATGAGCAGTTCTTC. The chain joins TRBV30 to TRBJ2-1; TRBD1 is a possible D gene (5 bases). CDR1 is GTSNPN and CDR2 is SVGIG in the germline V gene (reference sequence). V gave up 2 bases and J gave up 7 bases, with 6 bases separating them. This CDR3 is built from 11 residues.

The CDR3 region has the DNA TGTGCCAGCAGCCAAGAGATATTGACTAGCGGGGGGGCCTTAGTCTACAATGAGCAGTTCTTC. This gives the protein CASSQEILTSGGALVYNEQFF. The genes are TRBV4-2 and TRBJ2-1; 14 bases match TRBD2. Germline CDR1 reads LGHNA; CDR2 reads YNFKEQ. Trimming cost V 0 bases and J 3 bases; bases outside gene matches: 13. The CDR3 consists of 21 residues.

The chain recombines TRBV30 with TRBJ1-2; D perhaps matches TRBD1 (6 bases). CDR1 and CDR2 (germline): GTSNPN, SVGIG (reference sequence). This CDR3 spans 15 amino acids. V gave up 2 bases and J gave up 0 bases, with 13 bases separating them. The chain's CDR3 is CAWSLRTDANYGYTF. In DNA form, the CDR3 reads TGTGCCTGGAGTCTACGGACAGACGCTAACTATGGCTACACCTTC.

The gene calls are TRBV15 and TRBJ2-1, with TRBD2 matching over 8 bases. Germline-derived CDR1 and CDR2 are LNHNV and YYDKDF (reference sequence). V shed 3 bases, J shed 0 bases, and the junction held 4 bases outside the gene matches. The CDR3 runs to 16 residues. The CDR3 DNA sequence: TGTGCCACCAGCAGGTTAGCGGGGAGCTCCTACAATGAGCAGTTCTTC. The encoded protein is CATSRLAGSSYNEQFF.

The genes are TRBV14 and TRBJ2-1, with 7 nucleotides matching TRBD2. The CDR3 consists of 14 residues. Per the germline V gene, CDR1 is SGHDN and CDR2 is FVKESK. The trim removed 1 base at V and 8 bases at J, leaving 5 bases unmatched. The CDR3 is CASSQAREGYEQFF. CDR3 nucleotides: TGTGCCAGCAGCCAAGCCAGGGAGGGTTATGAGCAGTTCTTC.

The chain is built from TRBV6-6 and TRBJ2-3; TRBD2 might be the D (5 bases). CDR1 and CDR2 (germline): MNHNY, SVGAGI (reference sequence). The CDR3 covers 13 residues. Trimming left V 5 bases short and J 4 bases short, with 10 bases between. CDR3 sequence: CASSTGFSDTQYF. In nucleotides, the CDR3 is TGTGCCAGCAGTACGGGGTTCTCAGATACGCAGTATTTT.

CDR3 DNA: TGCGCCAGCATGGCGGCGTTTGGAAACACCATATATTTT. Translation gives CASMAAFGNTIYF. The chain couples TRBV5-1 to TRBJ1-3; D is unclear. The germline V gene has CDR1 SGHRS and CDR2 YFSETQ. V shed 6 bases and J shed 3 bases, with 10 bases lying between them. This CDR3 has 13 amino acids.

The chain couples TRBV15 to TRBJ1-6; TRBD1 agrees at 9 bases. Trimming took 0 bases from V and 3 from J; bases not matched to a gene: 3. The CDR3 has 17 amino acids. The germline gives CDR1 LNHNV, CDR2 YYDKDF (reference sequence). CDR3 protein: CATSRDGTGSYNSPLHF. CDR3 nucleotides: TGTGCCACCAGCAGAGATGGGACAGGGAGCTATAATTCACCCCTCCACTTT.

V and J are TRBV27 and TRBJ1-5, with D maybe TRBD1 (6 bases). The CDR3 loop spans 14 amino acids. Trimming pared 5 bases from V and 7 bases from J, leaving 15 bases between. Germline CDR1 MNHEY, CDR2 SMNVEV (reference sequence). The CDR3 DNA is TGTGCCAGCAGTGGGTTGGGGGGCGGGCAGCCCCAGCATTTT. Protein: CASSGLGGGQPQHF.

V is TRBV4-1 and J is TRBJ2-7, with 9 bases aligning to TRBD1. CDR3 length: 16 residues. Germline V gene lookup returns CDR1 MGHRA and CDR2 YSYEKL. The V and J ends lost 0 bases and 3 bases, in that order; junction bases with no gene match: 6. The CDR3 sequence: CASSQDGGTGIYEQYF. In DNA, the CDR3 is TGCGCCAGCAGCCAAGATGGGGGGACAGGGATCTACGAGCAGTACTTC.

The chain couples TRBV4-2 to TRBJ2-5; 7 bases line up with TRBD2. Germline V gene sequence: CDR1 LGHNA, CDR2 YNFKEQ. This CDR3 contains 14 residues. Unmatched junction bases numbered 3, after V lost 2 bases and J lost 3 bases. CDR3 nucleotide sequence: TGTGCCAGCAGCCAAACCGGGACTAAAGAGACCCAGTACTTC. This sequence encodes CASSQTGTKETQYF.

The rearrangement joins TRBV6-2 or TRBV6-3 to TRBJ2-7, with 7 bases lining up with TRBD1. The CDR3 extends over 15 amino acids. After removal of 6 bases from V and 0 bases from J, the junction contained 8 bases not matched to a gene. Per germline, CDR1 MNHEY and CDR2 SVGEGT. CDR3 in DNA: TGTGCCAGCAGCAACCCTCGGGACAGCTCCTACGAGCAGTACTTC. It yields the protein CASSNPRDSSYEQYF.

The genes are TRBV30 and TRBJ1-2; no definite D call. The V gene's germline CDR1 is GTSNPN and CDR2 SVGIG (reference sequence). With 4 bases removed from V and 3 bases from J, the gap between germline ends came to 12 bases. The CDR3 totals 13 residues. CDR3 region: CAWTLADYYGYTF. DNA of the CDR3: TGTGCCTGGACCTTGGCTGACTACTATGGCTACACCTTC.

The rearrangement joins TRBV4-2 to TRBJ2-2, with D possibly TRBD1 on 5 matching bases. Germline V gene sequence: CDR1 LGHNA, CDR2 YNFKEQ. V lost 7 bases, J lost 6 bases, and 24 bases lay in between. The CDR3 totals 17 residues. The CDR3 coding sequence is TGTGCCAGCACCGAACGGTGGGGCAGGGAAATTGCCGGGGAGCTGTTTTTT. As protein: CASTERWGREIAGELFF.

This clone was counted once. This chain connects TRBV29-1 to TRBJ2-2, with TRBD1 identical over 12 bases. Germline V gene lookup returns CDR1 SQVTM and CDR2 ANQGSEA. The ends lost 6 bases at V and 6 bases at J; junction bases unmatched: 5. The CDR3 is made up of 14 amino acids. The CDR3 protein is CSVRDRGRPGELFF. The CDR3 coding sequence is TGCAGCGTCCGGGACAGGGGGCGCCCCGGGGAGCTGTTTTTT.

The chain recombines TRBV4-1 with TRBJ1-4; weak D call: TRBD1 (6 bases). The CDR3 is 19 amino acids. The V and J ends lost 1 base and 3 bases respectively, with 21 bases between them. In germline, CDR1 is MGHRA, CDR2 YSYEKL. CDR3 in DNA: TGCGCCAGCAGCCAAGCGATCTCAACGGGGAGGGGGGCTAATGAAAAACTGTTTTTT. Translating gives CASSQAISTGRGANEKLFF.

The chain joins TRBV9 to TRBJ2-5; 9 positions match TRBD1. The germline V gene has CDR1 SGDLS and CDR2 YYNGEE. There are 15 residues in the CDR3. The V gene end was trimmed by 4 bases and the J gene end by 5 bases; junction bases not matched to a gene: 9. CDR3 nucleotide sequence: TGTGCCAGCAGCCCCCGGACAGGGGAAATCGAGACCCAGTACTTC. Its protein product is CASSPRTGEIETQYF.

The V call is TRBV5-5, the J call TRBJ1-2; D remains ambiguous. CDR3 length: 14 residues. Trimming removed 1 base at V and 4 bases at J, with 11 bases between. Germline CDR1 reads SGHKS; CDR2 reads YYEKEE (reference sequence). CDR3 amino acids: CASSLLPAGYGYTF. In DNA, the CDR3 is TGTGCCAGCAGCTTGTTGCCGGCTGGCTATGGCTACACCTTC.

This chain joins TRBV29-1 and TRBJ2-3, with D possibly TRBD1 on 7 matching bases. With 3 bases removed from V and 1 base from J, the gap between germline ends came to 8 bases. The CDR3 spans 13 residues. CDR1 SQVTM and CDR2 ANQGSEA come from the germline V gene. The CDR3 nucleotides are TGCAGCGTTGACAGGGGGGGCACAGATACGCAGTATTTT. It is translated as CSVDRGGTDTQYF.

The V call is TRBV30, the J call TRBJ2-7; no firm D call. CDR1 and CDR2 from the germline V gene are GTSNPN and SVGIG (reference sequence). The CDR3 totals 13 residues. V was cut by 5 bases and J by 3 bases, with 14 bases left in between. The CDR3 nucleotides read TGTGCCTGGGCTCCCACGGATATCTACGAGCAGTACTTC. Translation gives CAWAPTDIYEQYF.

This clone was found once. The chain links TRBV19 to TRBJ2-7; D remains unclear. The CDR3 length is 10 residues. CDR1 LNHDA and CDR2 SQIVND come from the germline V gene (reference sequence). V was clipped by 0 bases and J by 7 bases, with 1 base between them. The CDR3 DNA sequence: TGTGCCAGTAGTATAGAAGAGCAGTACTTC. It codes for CASSIEEQYF. The whole variable domain, remainder taken from reference TRBV19 and TRBJ2-7, is DGGITQSPKYLFRKEGQNVTLSCEQNLNHDAMYWYRQDPGQGLRLIYYSQIVNDFQKGDIAEGYSVSREKKESFPLTVTSAQKNPTAFYLCASSIEEQYFGPGTRLTVT.

This sequence joins TRBV27 and TRBJ1-2; D perhaps matches TRBD1 (5 bases). Germline V gene lookup returns CDR1 MNHEY and CDR2 SMNVEV (reference sequence). Trimming removed 5 bases at V and 7 bases at J, with 23 bases between. The CDR3 sequence is 16 residues long. Here the CDR3 DNA reads TGTGCCAGCAGTCTCCTTAGTGCGGGGGAGAGGGGTGGCTACACCTTC. This translates into CASSLLSAGERGGYTF.

The chain joins TRBV6-5 to TRBJ2-7, with D possibly TRBD1 on 8 matching bases. Per the germline V gene, CDR1 is MNHEY and CDR2 is SVGAGI. This CDR3 is 14 amino acids long. The V gene lost 6 bases and the J gene lost 3 bases, with 15 bases spanning the gap. In DNA, the CDR3 is TGTGCCAGCAGGGCCACAGGGGGGGACTACGAGCAGTACTTC. This sequence encodes CASRATGGDYEQYF.

This rearrangement joins TRBV5-5 to TRBJ1-5, with 8 bases identical to TRBD1. The CDR3 runs 15 residues. Looked up from germline, CDR1 is SGHKS and CDR2 is YYEKEE (reference sequence). Trimming cost V 4 bases and J 0 bases; bases outside gene matches: 3. The CDR3 bases are TGTGCCAGCAGCGCGACAGGGGATAGCAATCAGCCCCAGCATTTT. This encodes CASSATGDSNQPQHF.

The CDR3 coding sequence is TGTGCCAGCAGCTTACGAAGGGACAGGGGGCTCGATACGCAGTATTTT. It is translated as CASSLRRDRGLDTQYF. This chain links TRBV3-1 (or the pseudogene TRBV3-2) with TRBJ2-3; 12 bases fit TRBD1. Germline CDR1 and CDR2: LGHDT and YNNKEL (reference sequence). After removal of 5 bases from V and 6 bases from J, the junction contained 9 bases not matched to a gene. CDR3 length: 16 amino acids.

Turning to this clone: Other DNA variants within this sample encode the same CDR3. The chain combines TRBV6-5 with TRBJ1-2; no reliable D call. Trimming pared 3 bases from V and 7 bases from J, leaving 6 bases between. Germline V gene lookup returns CDR1 MNHEY and CDR2 SVGAGI. This CDR3 is built from 11 residues. CDR3 in DNA: TGTGCCAGCAGTTATCGGGGTGGCTACACCTTC. Translated, it gives CASSYRGGYTF.